Each of the 14 T cell receptor beta chains below was sequenced from the same sample in a study of blood T cell repertoires in COVID-19. Sequenced by immunoSEQ multiplex PCR; TCRdb stores in-frame clones only, minus some. The sample lists about 150,000 clones, about 77% occurring once. The sequencing input was peripheral blood. Receptors originate from a woman older than 75 with acute or convalescent COVID-19.

The V gene is TRBV3-1 (or the pseudogene TRBV3-2), the J gene TRBJ2-7; TRBD2 matches at 7 bases. There are 14 residues in the CDR3. Germline lookup yields CDR1 LGHDT and CDR2 YNNKEL (reference sequence). V shed 2 bases and J 3 bases; nucleotides not matched to a gene: 4. In DNA, the CDR3 is TGTGCCAGCAGCCAACGGCGGGGGAACTACGAGCAGTACTTC. Protein sequence: CASSQRRGNYEQYF.

The chain recombines TRBV4-1 with TRBJ1-6; weak D call: TRBD1 (6 bases). The CDR3 runs to 16 residues. V was pared by 3 bases and J by 9 bases, with 18 bases between. Germline V gene data show CDR1 as MGHRA and CDR2 as YSYEKL. CDR3 sequence (DNA): TGCGCCAGCAGCCACCCGGGCGGGGGCGTCACTTCACCCCTCCACTTT. It encodes CASSHPGGGVTSPLHF.

This clone was observed a few times. This sequence joins TRBV6-6 and TRBJ2-3; 7 bases line up with TRBD2. The germline V gene encodes CDR1 MNHNY and CDR2 SVGAGI (reference sequence). The V gene end was trimmed by 2 bases and the J gene end by 5 bases; junction bases not matched to a gene: 7. This CDR3 spans 15 amino acids. CDR3 nucleotide sequence: TGTGCCAGCAGTTACAAGACTAGCCGAAAAGATACGCAGTATTTT. Translation gives CASSYKTSRKDTQYF.

V gene TRBV30 combines with J gene TRBJ2-3, with D possibly TRBD1 on 5 matching bases. CDR3 length equals 14 residues. With 1 base removed from V and 3 bases from J, the gap between germline ends came to 11 bases. Germline V gene data show CDR1 as GTSNPN and CDR2 as SVGIG (reference sequence). The CDR3 nucleotides read TGTGCCTGGAGTGATGGTAGGGGAACAGATACGCAGTATTTT. Translating it yields CAWSDGRGTDTQYF.

The chain combines TRBV5-8 with TRBJ1-3; D gene unclear. V lost 0 bases and J 2 bases, leaving 6 bases between the germline ends. CDR1 and CDR2 from the germline V gene are SGHTS and YDEGEE. This CDR3 has 14 amino acids. Here the CDR3 reads CASSLGGAGNTIYF. The CDR3 DNA reads as TGTGCCAGCAGCTTGGGGGGAGCTGGAAACACCATATATTTT.

The chain joins TRBV5-1 to TRBJ2-3; D might be TRBD2 (5 bases). V was clipped by 0 bases and J by 0 bases, with 8 bases between them. Per germline, CDR1 SGHRS and CDR2 YFSETQ. CDR3 length: 15 residues. The CDR3 region has the DNA TGCGCCAGCAGCTTGGGGCGGGCTAGCACAGATACGCAGTATTTT. Its translation: CASSLGRASTDTQYF. Full variable domain (remainder filled in from reference TRBV5-1 and TRBJ2-3): KAGVTQTPRYLIKTRGQQVTLSCSPISGHRSVSWYQQTPGQGLQFLFEYFSETQRNKGNFPGRFSGRQFSNSRSEMNVSTLELGDSALYLCASSLGRASTDTQYFGPGTRLTVL.

The chain uses TRBV9 and TRBJ1-1; perhaps TRBD1 as D (6 bases). The length of the CDR3 is 13 residues. V gave up 0 bases and J gave up 6 bases, with 9 bases separating them. The germline gives CDR1 SGDLS, CDR2 YYNGEE. CDR3 region: CASSVVGGAEAFF. In nucleotides, the CDR3 is TGTGCCAGCAGCGTAGTAGGGGGGGCTGAAGCTTTCTTT.

Written as DNA, the CDR3 is TGCGCCAGCAGCCGTTACAGGGGTCTTCGGGAGACCCAGTACTTC. Its protein is CASSRYRGLRETQYF. The chain recombines TRBV10-1 with TRBJ2-5; 7 nucleotides agree with TRBD1. The V and J ends lost 6 bases and 5 bases, in that order; junction bases with no gene match: 12. The V gene's germline CDR1 is WNHNN and CDR2 SYGVQD (reference sequence). The CDR3 totals 15 residues.

The chain joins TRBV6-5 to TRBJ1-5, with 7 positions matching TRBD1. Germline values: CDR1 MNHEY, CDR2 SVGAGI. This CDR3 is built from 15 residues. The V segment lost 2 bases and the J segment 2 bases; nucleotides outside the gene matches: 3. The CDR3 region is CASSYDGTGNQPQHF. DNA for the CDR3: TGTGCCAGCAGTTACGACGGGACAGGCAATCAGCCCCAGCATTTT.

The chain combines TRBV28 with TRBJ1-2; 9 bases agree with TRBD1. In germline, CDR1 is MDHEN, CDR2 SYDVKM. V was clipped by 2 bases and J by 8 bases; unmatched bases: 3. The CDR3 is 13 amino acids. The CDR3 loop reads CASSLGTGKGYTF. The CDR3 DNA reads TGTGCCAGCAGTTTAGGGACAGGGAAAGGCTACACCTTC.

The rearrangement uses TRBV6-5 and TRBJ1-2; 11 positions match TRBD1. CDR1 MNHEY and CDR2 SVGAGI come from the germline V gene. The CDR3 runs 14 residues. J gave up 6 bases and V 6 bases, and 6 bases lay outside the gene matches. In DNA form, the CDR3 reads TGTGCCAGCAGGAACCAGGACAGGGGGCATGGCTACACCTTC. Protein product: CASRNQDRGHGYTF.

J is TRBJ2-1 and V is TRBV5-8; 11 bases agree with TRBD2. CDR3 length: 17 amino acids. V lost 0 bases and J lost 6; bases outside the gene matches: 8. Germline V gene data show CDR1 as SGHTS and CDR2 as YDEGEE. The CDR3 sequence is CASSLAWDSGGANEQFF. The CDR3 bases are TGTGCCAGCAGCTTGGCGTGGGATAGCGGGGGGGCCAATGAGCAGTTCTTC.

This clone appeared a single time. This rearrangement joins TRBV29-1 to TRBJ1-2; D unresolved. Trimming left V 4 bases short and J 4 bases short, with 10 bases between. The CDR3 loop spans 12 amino acids. Germline CDR1 is SQVTM and CDR2 is ANQGSEA. The CDR3 region has the DNA TGCAGCGTTGCGGAGGGAAGCTATGGCTACACCTTC. Its protein product is CSVAEGSYGYTF.

V and J are TRBV6-1 and TRBJ2-2, with a tentative D call TRBD1 (5 bases). Germline values: CDR1 MNHNS, CDR2 SASEGT. CDR3 length: 12 amino acids. Trimming shortened V by 2 bases and J by 8 bases, and 6 bases separated the two germline ends. CDR3 nucleotides: TGTGCCAGCAGTGAAAAGGGGGGGGAGCTGTTTTTT. Its translation is CASSEKGGELFF.